A selection of T cell receptor beta chains follows, all from one sample in a study of radiotherapy plus CTLA-4 blockade in lung cancer. Libraries were prepared by immunoSEQ multiplex PCR; TCRdb keeps only in-frame clonotypes and omits some of them. The sample holds tens of thousands of clones, 72% seen once. Source: peripheral blood, taken from a patient treated with radiotherapy plus ipilimumab. The receptors come from a human donor with non-small cell lung cancer who had stable disease on radiotherapy plus ipilimumab. Both conserved end residues are part of each CDR3. D genes are given only for firm matches. Clone sizes are given selectively: once, few, many, or a class where the clone is expanded.

D	size	V	J	DNA	CDR3
TRBD1	.	TRBV29-1	TRBJ2-7	TGCAGCGTAGAGGGGACAGGGGGGGGCGAGCAGTACTTC	CSVEGTGGGEQYF
TRBD1	.	TRBV7-3	TRBJ2-1	TGTGCCAGCAGCCCCTCAGGGGGACGGATAAATGAGCAGTTCTTC	CASSPSGGRINEQFF
TRBD1	.	TRBV10-2	TRBJ2-2	TGCGCCAGCAGACTGGGACAGGGGGCTAAAACCGGGGAGCTGTTTTTT	CASRLGQGAKTGELFF
.	once	TRBV6-1	TRBJ1-2	TGTGCCAGCAGTGAAATTGACAGTCGCGGCTACACCTTC	CASSEIDSRGYTF
.	.	TRBV6-1	TRBJ1-1	TGTGCCAGTGCCTACGAGGGCCGAGGAGCTTTCTTT	CASAYEGRGAFF
.	.	TRBV5-4	TRBJ2-7	TGTGCCAGCAGCTTGGATCTCTACGAGCAGTACTTC	CASSLDLYEQYF
.	.	TRBV7-6	TRBJ2-7	TGTGCCAGCAGCCACCGACAAGGGGCCTACGAGCAGTACTTC	CASSHRQGAYEQYF
.	.	TRBV2	TRBJ1-3	TGTGCCAGCAGTGAACGGGGTGAAGTCGGAAACACCATATATTTT	CASSERGEVGNTIYF
.	.	TRBV10-3	TRBJ1-5	TGTGCCATCAGTATAGGAGGGGATAGCAATCAGCCCCAGCATTTT	CAISIGGDSNQPQHF
TRBD1	.	TRBV29-1	TRBJ1-2	TGCAGCGCGATAGACAGGGGCGGCGGCTACACCTTC	CSAIDRGGGYTF
.	few	TRBV6-1	TRBJ2-1	TGTGCCAGCAGTGGGGTCCAGCGGGCCGACAATGAGCAGTTCTTC	CASSGVQRADNEQFF
TRBD2	.	TRBV18	TRBJ2-7	TGTGCCAGCTCACCCAGCGGGGGCGACGAGCAGTACTTC	CASSPSGGDEQYF
TRBD1	once	TRBV13	TRBJ2-5	TGTGCCAGCAGCTCAAGACAGGGGGCGAAGGAGACCCAGTACTTC	CASSSRQGAKETQYF
.	.	TRBV7-9	TRBJ1-1	TGTGCCAGCAGCAGCAGGAGGACTGAAGCTTTCTTT	CASSSRRTEAFF
TRBD2	.	TRBV18	TRBJ2-3	TGTGCCAGCTCACCTCGTCGCATGGGACTAGCGGCAGATACGCAGTATTTT	CASSPRRMGLAADTQYF
TRBD1	.	TRBV5-4	TRBJ2-4	TGTGCCAGCAGCGACGCAGGGGGTCGGGCCAAAAACATTCAGTACTTC	CASSDAGGRAKNIQYF
.	.	TRBV19	TRBJ2-1	TGTGCCAGTAGTATAAGTGGACAGACCCACAATGAGCAGTTCTTC	CASSISGQTHNEQFF
.	.	TRBV10-1	TRBJ1-3	TGCGCCAGCAGTGAGGATAGCTCTGGAAACACCATATATTTT	CASSEDSSGNTIYF
.	.	TRBV30	TRBJ1-5	TGTGCCTGGACGGAGCAAAGCAATCAGCCCCAGCATTTT	CAWTEQSNQPQHF
.	.	TRBV30	TRBJ1-2	TGTGCCTGGAGTAGGAGGGGTCAGGGCTACACCTTC	CAWSRRGQGYTF
.	.	TRBV5-1	TRBJ1-6	TGCGCCAGCAGCTTGGTGGACACTAATTCACCCCTCCACTTT	CASSLVDTNSPLHF
TRBD1	.	TRBV5-4	TRBJ2-3	TGTGCCAGCAGTCAGGGACAGAGATTCAGCACAGATACGCAGTATTTT	CASSQGQRFSTDTQYF
.	few	TRBV9	TRBJ1-2	TGTGCCAGCAGCGCTCGGCAGGCGGGGGGCTACACCTTC	CASSARQAGGYTF
TRBD1	.	TRBV4-1	TRBJ1-6	TGCGCCAGCAGCCAAAGGACAGGGAACTATAATTCACCCCTCCACTTT	CASSQRTGNYNSPLHF
.	once	TRBV15	TRBJ1-4	TGTGCCACCAGCAGAAGGGGGATAAGTGAAAAACTGTTTTTT	CATSRRGISEKLFF
.	.	TRBV22-1	TRBJ2-6	TGTCCTGGGAGTCTGGGTCGAAAGCGAACAAGTCGGGCCAACGTCCTGACTTTC	CPGSLGRKRTSRANVLTF
.	.	TRBV7-8	TRBJ2-7	TGTGCCAGCAGCTTAGGAATCGGGGGTGCCTACGAGCAGTACTTC	CASSLGIGGAYEQYF
.	.	TRBV25-1	TRBJ2-7	TGTGCCAGCAGTGTTACAGGCTCCTACGAGCAGTACTTC	CASSVTGSYEQYF
.	.	TRBV5-6	TRBJ1-3	TGTGCCAGCAGCCTCCTAACACAGCTCCTCTCTGGAAACACCATATATTTT	CASSLLTQLLSGNTIYF
TRBD1	many	TRBV11-3	TRBJ2-3	TGTGCCAGCAGCTCTGGCGGGCAGGGGGCAGATACGCAGTATTTT	CASSSGGQGADTQYF
.	.	TRBV2	TRBJ1-2	TGTGCCAGCAGTGAAGACAGGGCTGGCTACACCTTC	CASSEDRAGYTF
.	.	TRBV5-5	TRBJ2-3	TGTGCCAGCAGCTTGGGGGTTCGGGGGATCACAGATACGCAGTATTTT	CASSLGVRGITDTQYF
.	.	TRBV2	TRBJ1-1	TGTGCCAGCAGTGTTTCGGGAACTGAAGCTTTCTTT	CASSVSGTEAFF
TRBD1	.	TRBV6-6	TRBJ1-1	TGTGCCAGCAGTTATTCTCCCGCCAGGGGGTTAACTGAAGCTTTCTTT	CASSYSPARGLTEAFF
.	.	TRBV15	TRBJ1-6	TGTGCCACCAGCAGAGATCACATGGATAGGGGTAATTCACCCCTCCACTTT	CATSRDHMDRGNSPLHF
.	few	TRBV10-3	TRBJ1-2	TGTGCCATCAGTCGGACAGTGAACTATGGCTACACCTTC	CAISRTVNYGYTF
.	.	TRBV18	TRBJ2-7	TGTGCCAGCTCACCGAACTTTGCGGACGAGCAGTACTTC	CASSPNFADEQYF
TRBD2	.	TRBV30	TRBJ2-7	TGTGCCTGGAGGGGGGCGGGGGGTTCCTACGAGCAGTACTTC	CAWRGAGGSYEQYF
TRBD1	.	TRBV5-1	TRBJ1-1	TGCGCCAGCAGCTCACAGGGGTTGAACACTGAAGCTTTCTTT	CASSSQGLNTEAFF
.	few	TRBV5-6	TRBJ1-1	TGTGCCAGCAGCGAACAGGCTATGGGCACTGAAGCTTTCTTT	CASSEQAMGTEAFF
.	.	TRBV6-5	TRBJ1-2	TGTGCCAGCAGAACGACAGGAGCCCACTATGGCTACACCTTC	CASRTTGAHYGYTF
TRBD1	.	TRBV2	TRBJ1-2	TGTGCCAGCAGCCGGGACAGGACCACTAACTATGGCTACACCTTC	CASSRDRTTNYGYTF
TRBD1	.	TRBV11-3	TRBJ2-3	TGTGCCAGCAGCTCGAGACAGGGTGGCACAGATACGCAGTATTTT	CASSSRQGGTDTQYF
TRBD2	.	TRBV7-9	TRBJ2-1	TGTGCCAGCAGCTTATCAGGCGGGGGGCGGGGGAATGAGCAGTTCTTC	CASSLSGGGRGNEQFF
TRBD2	.	TRBV2	TRBJ2-3	TGTGCCAGCAGGGGACTAGCGGGCCCCCGTGATACGCAGTATTTT	CASRGLAGPRDTQYF
TRBD2	.	TRBV30	TRBJ2-5	TGTGCCTGGTCCGGGACTAGGAGGGAGACCCAGTACTTC	CAWSGTRRETQYF
TRBD1	once	TRBV5-1	TRBJ2-1	TGCGCCAGCAGCTTGGGACAGGGGGTTATAAATGAGCAGTTCTTC	CASSLGQGVINEQFF
TRBD1	.	TRBV4-1	TRBJ1-5	TGCGCCAGCAGCCGGGGACAGAATCAGCCCCAGCATTTT	CASSRGQNQPQHF
TRBD2	.	TRBV6-6	TRBJ2-1	TGTGCCAGCAGTTACGTACTAGCGGGGAACAATGAGCAGTTCTTC	CASSYVLAGNNEQFF
.	.	TRBV7-9	TRBJ1-2	TGTGCCAGCAGCTTTAGGGGCTCTAACTATGGCTACACCTTC	CASSFRGSNYGYTF
.	.	TRBV7-9	TRBJ2-5	TGTGCCAGCAGCCTAGCGTCTTTCCCAGAGACCCAGTACTTC	CASSLASFPETQYF
.	.	TRBV9	TRBJ1-2	TGTGCCAGCAGCCCCCGTGGCGGCAGGGCTGACGGCTACACCTTC	CASSPRGGRADGYTF
.	.	TRBV19	TRBJ2-4	TGTGCCAGTAGTAGCGGGGGCCCAGGAAACATTCAGTACTTC	CASSSGGPGNIQYF
.	once	TRBV4-1	TRBJ1-6	TGCGCCAGCAGCCACAACCGGGAGTCACCCCTCCACTTT	CASSHNRESPLHF
.	once	TRBV27	TRBJ1-6	TGTGCCAGCAGAGTCTCTACAGGGTTGAATTCACCCCTCCACTTT	CASRVSTGLNSPLHF
TRBD2	.	TRBV7-2	TRBJ2-3	TGTGCCAGCAGCCCCTCCTTTAGCGGGGCTAGCACAGATACGCAGTATTTT	CASSPSFSGASTDTQYF
.	.	TRBV19	TRBJ1-4	TGTGCCAGTAGTATCCCGGGACAACATAAACTGTTTTTT	CASSIPGQHKLFF